These 10 T cell receptor beta chains originate from one sample sequenced in a study of regulatory T cells in long-lasting Graves disease. In building TCR beta libraries, iRepertoire HTBI primers were used together with Arm-PCR of CDR3 regions. One entry per CDR3 protein, called by TCRdb with MiXCR from the multiplex PCR reads. In the table there are roughly 420,000 distinct CDR3 sequences, around 15% of which are singletons. Indicated time point: newly diagnosed GD, antithyroid drugs for less than 3 months. RNA extracted from PBMCs served as the sequencing template. In addition, the sample was reused for a study of T cells in Graves' hyperthyroidism and ophthalmopathy.

Sequencing was performed on peripheral blood mononuclear cells (PBMCs), taken at new diagnosis, from a patient treated with antithyroid drugs. All receptors derive from a woman aged 45 to 65 with Graves disease.

This clonotype has more than one count but fewer than ten. The genes are TRBV10-3 and TRBJ2-1; 14 nucleotides match TRBD2. V was pared by 0 bases and J by 8 bases, with 9 bases of the junction left unmatched. The CDR3 loop spans 18 amino acids. The germline CDR1 and CDR2 sequences are ENHRY and SYGVKD. CDR3 sequence (DNA): TGTGCCATCAGTGAGTCCCGAAGGACTAGCGGGAGGACGGATGAGCAGTTCTTC. Translated, it gives CAISESRRTSGRTDEQFF.

This clonotype showed up many times. The chain has TRBV7-3 and TRBJ2-3, with a tentative D call TRBD2 (5 bases). The length of the CDR3 is 16 residues. CDR1 is SGHTA and CDR2 is FQGTGA in the germline V gene. Trimming left V 2 bases short and J 1 base short, with 13 bases between. The CDR3 DNA sequence: TGTGCCAGCAGCTTACAAGCTAGCCCGGGCACAGATACGCAGTATTTT. This sequence encodes CASSLQASPGTDTQYF. Complete variable domain (other parts from reference TRBV7-3 and TRBJ2-3): GAGVSQTPSNKVTEKGKYVELRCDPISGHTALYWYRQSLGQGPEFLIYFQGTGAADDSGLPNDRFFAVRPEGSVSTLKIQRTERGDSAVYLCASSLQASPGTDTQYFGPGTRLTVL.

Turning to this clonotype: A read error may be the cause here, since a much bigger clone is one base away. The final CDR3 position lacks the conserved phenylalanine or tryptophan, pointing to a likely read error. This chain joins TRBV28 and TRBJ2-7; 7 bases are a match to TRBD2. CDR1 MDHEN and CDR2 SYDVKM come from the germline V gene. The CDR3 loop spans 13 amino acids. V lost 6 bases and J lost 7; bases outside the gene matches: 9. CDR3 bases: TGTGCCAGCAGATCGACTAGCCCCTGGGAGCAGTACTTA. Its translation: CASRSTSPWEQYL.

This clonotype was counted ten times or more. This chain uses TRBV7-9 with TRBJ2-1, with TRBD2 matching 14 bases. The junction had 6 bases not matched to a gene; V was cut back by 5 bases and J by 6 bases. CDR1 is SEHNR, CDR2 FQNEAQ, per germline (reference sequence). This CDR3 is built from 16 residues. CDR3 residues: CASSARLAGGPNEQFF. DNA of the CDR3: TGTGCCAGCAGCGCCAGACTAGCGGGAGGGCCCAATGAGCAGTTCTTC. Variable domain in full (rest from reference TRBV7-9 and TRBJ2-1): DTGVSQNPRHKITKRGQNVTFRCDPISEHNRLYWYRQTLGQGPEFLTYFQNEAQLEKSRLLSDRFSAERPKGSFSTLEIQRTEQGDSAMYLCASSARLAGGPNEQFFGPGTRLTVL.

This clonotype was observed a handful of times. This chain joins TRBV7-6 and TRBJ2-6, with a possible D match to TRBD1 (6 bases). The V gene lost 1 base and the J gene lost 4 bases, with 11 bases spanning the gap. The CDR3 has 16 residues. Germline CDR1 and CDR2: SGHVS and FNYEAQ. The CDR3 reads CASSLGGLAGANVLTF. As DNA, the CDR3 is TGTGCCAGCAGCTTAGGGGGGCTAGCCGGGGCCAACGTCCTGACTTTC.

The chain is built from TRBV20-1 and TRBJ1-1, with D tentatively TRBD1 (5 bases). This CDR3 spans 12 amino acids. Germline loops: CDR1 DFQATT, CDR2 SNEGSKA (reference sequence). V was pared by 6 bases and J by 3 bases, with 11 bases between. As DNA, the CDR3 is TGCAGTGCCCGCTCCAGGGACACTGAAGCTTTCTTT. This gives the protein CSARSRDTEAFF.

The chain couples TRBV20-1 to TRBJ1-1; D is possibly TRBD1 (5 bases). Trimming took 4 bases from V and 4 from J, leaving 16 bases between them. CDR1 and CDR2 from the germline V gene are DFQATT and SNEGSKA (reference sequence). This CDR3 has 14 amino acids. CDR3 bases: TGCAGTGCTACCCCGGGGGGAGGCGGCACTGAAGCTTTCTTT. Translating gives CSATPGGGGTEAFF.

The gene calls are TRBV5-1 and TRBJ2-7, with 7 bases matching TRBD2. V was pared by 2 bases and J by 3 bases, with 8 bases of the junction left unmatched. The CDR3 runs 15 residues. Germline values: CDR1 SGHRS, CDR2 YFSETQ. For the CDR3, the DNA is TGCGCCAGCAGCTTCCCCAGCGGGAACATCTACGAGCAGTACTTC. Translated: CASSFPSGNIYEQYF.

A few counts support this clonotype. The V call is TRBV5-1, the J call TRBJ2-7, with D perhaps matching TRBD2 (5 bases). Germline assignment: CDR1 SGHRS and CDR2 YFSETQ. V dropped 3 bases and J dropped 2 bases, with 15 bases sitting between them. The length of the CDR3 is 15 residues. CDR3 bases: TGCGCCAGCAGCTCCCGGACGGGAAACCCCTACGAGCAGTACTTC. This sequence encodes CASSSRTGNPYEQYF.

The sample holds a few counts of this clonotype. The chain carries TRBV7-8 and TRBJ2-6, with 11 bases matching TRBD2. The CDR3 extends over 24 amino acids. The germline V gene encodes CDR1 SGHVS and CDR2 FQNEAQ. J was trimmed by 0 bases and V by 4 bases; bases with no gene match: 23. The CDR3 loop is CASSSLRVGVGGLAGGSGANVLTF. DNA of the CDR3: TGTGCCAGCAGCTCCCTTAGGGTGGGTGTAGGGGGCCTAGCGGGAGGCTCTGGGGCCAACGTCCTGACTTTC.